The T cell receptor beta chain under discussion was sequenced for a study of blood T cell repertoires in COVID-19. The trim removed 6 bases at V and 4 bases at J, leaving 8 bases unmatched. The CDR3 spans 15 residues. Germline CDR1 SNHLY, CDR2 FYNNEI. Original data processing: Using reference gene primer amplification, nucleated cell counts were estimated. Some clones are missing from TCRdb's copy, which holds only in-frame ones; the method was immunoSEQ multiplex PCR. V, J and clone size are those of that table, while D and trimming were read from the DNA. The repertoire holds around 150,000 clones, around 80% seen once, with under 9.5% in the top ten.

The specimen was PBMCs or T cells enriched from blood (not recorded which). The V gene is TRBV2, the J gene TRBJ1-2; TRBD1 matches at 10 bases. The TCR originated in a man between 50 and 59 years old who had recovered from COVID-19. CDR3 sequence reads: CASRTGQGGGYGYTF. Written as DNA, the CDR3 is TGTGCCAGCAGAACCGGACAGGGGGGAGGCTATGGCTACACCTTC. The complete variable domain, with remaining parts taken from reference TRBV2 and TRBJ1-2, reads EPEVTQTPSHQVTQMGQEVILRCVPISNHLYFYWYRQILGQKVEFLVSFYNNEISEKSEIFDDQFSVERPDGSNFTLKIRSTKLEDSAMYFCASRTGQGGGYGYTFGSGTRLTVV.